This TCR beta chain was identified in a study of blood T cell repertoires in COVID-19. At the level of the study: The study drew acute and convalescent COVID-19 samples from the United States, Italy and Spain.

As originally analysed: Amplification with reference gene primers provided the estimates of nucleated cell counts. Clones were sequenced by immunoSEQ multiplex PCR, and TCRdb holds only the in-frame ones, with some missing. The D gene and trimming were derived from the DNA, and the V and J assignments and clone size from that table. This table has 160,000 or so clones, approximately 88% appearing once. This CDR3 is built from 14 residues. CDR1 is SGHTA and CDR2 is FQGNSA in the germline V gene. V shed 5 bases and J 6 bases; nucleotides not matched to a gene: 8. The rearrangement joins TRBV7-2 to TRBJ2-7, with 9 bases fitting TRBD1. The sample comprised peripheral blood. The source is a woman aged 55-75 years who had recovered from COVID-19. The CDR3 loop reads CASSLWGQGGEQYF. CDR3 bases: TGTGCCAGCAGCCTCTGGGGACAGGGTGGCGAGCAGTACTTC.